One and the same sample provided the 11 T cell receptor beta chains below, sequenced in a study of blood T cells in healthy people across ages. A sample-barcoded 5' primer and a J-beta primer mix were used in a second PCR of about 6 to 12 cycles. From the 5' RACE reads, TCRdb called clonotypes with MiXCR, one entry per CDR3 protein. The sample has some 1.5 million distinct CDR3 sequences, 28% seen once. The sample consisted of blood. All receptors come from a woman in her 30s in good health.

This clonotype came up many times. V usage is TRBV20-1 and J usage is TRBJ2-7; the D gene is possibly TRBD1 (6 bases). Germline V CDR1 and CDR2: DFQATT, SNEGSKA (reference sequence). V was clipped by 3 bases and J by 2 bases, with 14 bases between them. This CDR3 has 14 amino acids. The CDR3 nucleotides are TGCAGTGCTAGGCATCCACAGGGTCCCTACGAGCAGTACTTC. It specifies CSARHPQGPYEQYF.

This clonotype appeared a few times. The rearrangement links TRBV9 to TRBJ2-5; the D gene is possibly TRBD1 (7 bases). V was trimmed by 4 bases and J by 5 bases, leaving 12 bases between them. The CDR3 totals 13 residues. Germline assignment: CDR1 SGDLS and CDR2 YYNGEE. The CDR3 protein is CASSRGDSETQYF. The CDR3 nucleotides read TGTGCCAGCAGCCGCGGGGACAGCGAGACCCAGTACTTC.

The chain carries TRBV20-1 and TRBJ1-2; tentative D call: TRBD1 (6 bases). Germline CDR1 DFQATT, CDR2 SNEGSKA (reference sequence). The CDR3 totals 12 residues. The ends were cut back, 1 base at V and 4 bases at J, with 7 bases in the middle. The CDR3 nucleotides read TGCAGTGCTAGAGGGGACACCTATGGCTACACCTTC. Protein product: CSARGDTYGYTF.

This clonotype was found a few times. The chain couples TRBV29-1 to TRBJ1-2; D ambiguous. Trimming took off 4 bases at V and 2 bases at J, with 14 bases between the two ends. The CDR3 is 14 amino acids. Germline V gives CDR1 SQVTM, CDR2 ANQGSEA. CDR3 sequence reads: CSVVVQNPNYGYTF. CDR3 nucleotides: TGCAGCGTTGTAGTTCAAAACCCGAACTATGGCTACACCTTC.

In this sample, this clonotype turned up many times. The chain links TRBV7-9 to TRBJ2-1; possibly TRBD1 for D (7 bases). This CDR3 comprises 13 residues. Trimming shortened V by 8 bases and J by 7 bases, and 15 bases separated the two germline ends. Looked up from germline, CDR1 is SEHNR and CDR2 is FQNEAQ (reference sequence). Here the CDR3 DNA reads TGTGCCAGCCAGGGGGGCTCTGGGAATGAGCAGTTCTTC. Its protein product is CASQGGSGNEQFF.

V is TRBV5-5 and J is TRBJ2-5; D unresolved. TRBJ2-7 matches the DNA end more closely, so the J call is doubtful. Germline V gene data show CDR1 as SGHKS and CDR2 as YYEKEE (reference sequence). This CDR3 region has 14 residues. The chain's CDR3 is CASSLGPTSSEQYF. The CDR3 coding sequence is TGTGCCAGCAGCTTGGGGCCGACTTCTTCCGAGCAGTACTTC.

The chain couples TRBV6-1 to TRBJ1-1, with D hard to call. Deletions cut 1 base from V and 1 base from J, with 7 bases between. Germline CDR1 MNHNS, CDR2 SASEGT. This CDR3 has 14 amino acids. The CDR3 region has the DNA TGTGCCAGCAGTGAAGGGGCAGGGAACACTGAAGCTTTCTTT. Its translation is CASSEGAGNTEAFF.

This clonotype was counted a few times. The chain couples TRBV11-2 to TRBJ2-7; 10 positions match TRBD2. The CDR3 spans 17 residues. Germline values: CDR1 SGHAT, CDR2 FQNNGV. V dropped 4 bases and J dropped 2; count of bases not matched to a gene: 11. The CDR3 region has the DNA TGTGCCAGCAGCTCAGTCCTAACCAGCGGGGGGGCCTACGAGCAGTACTTC. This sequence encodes CASSSVLTSGGAYEQYF.

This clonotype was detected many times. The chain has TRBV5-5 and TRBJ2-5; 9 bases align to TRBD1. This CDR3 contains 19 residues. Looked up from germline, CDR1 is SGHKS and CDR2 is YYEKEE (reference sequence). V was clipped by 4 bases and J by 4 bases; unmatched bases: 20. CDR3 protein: CASSTSLGTGTGLRETQYF. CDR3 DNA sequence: TGTGCCAGCAGCACAAGTCTAGGAACCGGGACAGGGCTACGAGAGACCCAGTACTTC.

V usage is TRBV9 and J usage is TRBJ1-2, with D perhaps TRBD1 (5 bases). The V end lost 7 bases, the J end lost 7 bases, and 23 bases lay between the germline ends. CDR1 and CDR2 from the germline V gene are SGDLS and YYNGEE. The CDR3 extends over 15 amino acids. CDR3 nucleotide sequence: TGTGCCAGCGGCCCAAGCAGGGCAGCCCAGGGTGGCTACACCTTC. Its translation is CASGPSRAAQGGYTF.

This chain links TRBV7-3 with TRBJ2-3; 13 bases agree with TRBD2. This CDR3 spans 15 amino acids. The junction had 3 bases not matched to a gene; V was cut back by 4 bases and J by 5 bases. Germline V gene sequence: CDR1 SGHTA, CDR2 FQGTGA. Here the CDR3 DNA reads TGTGCCAGCAGCTCACTAGCGGGGGGGCAAGATACGCAGTATTTT. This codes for CASSSLAGGQDTQYF.